The following is a T cell receptor beta chain sequence with its context. The data were taken from a study of blood T cell repertoires in COVID-19. On the study more broadly: PBMCs, B-cell-depleted T cells, or T cells were the source of the cDNA or gDNA that made up the material.

The study drew participants aged about 18 to 89 years from roughly 25 US areas. Germline values: CDR1 SGHDN, CDR2 FVKESK. CDR3 length equals 15 residues. V was shortened by 3 bases and J by 2 bases, with 13 bases between the two germline ends. Per the authors' pipeline: Counts of nucleated cells, estimated from reference gene primer amplification, were obtained. Repertoires were generated with immunoSEQ multiplex PCR, while TCRdb's copy carries only in-frame clones and drops some. D and trimming were read from the DNA, whereas the V and J calls and clone size are those reported in that table. The table records 250,000 or so clones, around 80% of them present only once.

J is TRBJ1-1 and V is TRBV14; D might be TRBD1 (5 bases). The TCR originated in a man between 60 and 75 years old who had recovered from COVID-19. Sequenced sample: PBMCs or T cells enriched from blood (not recorded which). The CDR3 here is CASSQTRQPNTEAFF. CDR3 bases: TGTGCCAGCAGCCAGACAAGACAGCCAAACACTGAAGCTTTCTTT. Full variable domain (rest looked up from reference TRBV14 and TRBJ1-1): EAGVTQFPSHSVIEKGQTVTLRCDPISGHDNLYWYRRVMGKEIKFLLHFVKESKQDESGMPNNRFLAERTGGTYSTLKVQPAELEDSGVYFCASSQTRQPNTEAFFGQGTRLTVV.